This is a list of T cell receptor beta chains from one sample in a study of T cell clonotyping in hematopoietic cell transplantation. Sequenced by immunoSEQ multiplex PCR; TCRdb stores in-frame clones only, minus some. The sample gives about 29,000 clones, roughly 80% of which show up once; under 7% is in the top ten. Sample: peripheral blood mononuclear cells, taken before stem cell transplant. The receptor set was obtained from a woman aged 25 to 39 with chronic myeloid leukemia. Some clones in this sample may be carry-over from other donors' samples. The CDR3 runs from the conserved cysteine through the conserved F or W. The D gene is left open where the match is weak. Clone sizes are given selectively: once, few, many, or a class where the clone is expanded.

>TRBV28|-|-|TRBJ1-6
TGTGCCATCAAGGGGGGTTATAATTCACCCCTCCACTTT
CAIKGGYNSPLHF
>TRBV28|-|once|TRBJ1-1
TGTGCCAGCAGTTCCGGGGGCTCCGGGACGAACACTGAAGCTTTCTTT
CASSSGGSGTNTEAFF
>TRBV7-9|-|-|TRBJ2-1
TGTGCCAGCAGAACGGGTATCGATGAGCAGTTCTTC
CASRTGIDEQFF
>TRBV7-9|-|-|TRBJ2-3
TGTGCTTCGACTAGTTTAGATACGCAGTATTTT
CASTSLDTQYF
>TRBV2|-|few|TRBJ1-5
TGTGCCAGCAGTGTTACTCGACAGCGCAATCAGCCCCAGCATTTT
CASSVTRQRNQPQHF
>TRBV30|-|-|TRBJ2-1
TGTGCCTGGAGTGGACGTAAAGCCAATGAGCAGTTCTTC
CAWSGRKANEQFF
>TRBV7-2|TRBD2|-|TRBJ2-2
TGTGCCAGCAGCTTATTCGGGCGCGGGGGGGAACACACCGGGGAGCTGTTTTTT
CASSLFGRGGEHTGELFF
>TRBV2|-|-|TRBJ1-4
TGTGCCAGCAGCGATGACTGGAATGAAAAACTGTTTTTT
CASSDDWNEKLFF
>TRBV5-1|-|-|TRBJ2-2
TGCGCCAGCAGCTCCTCAGGGGAGCTGTTTTTT
CASSSSGELFF
>TRBV11-2|-|-|TRBJ1-2
TGTGCCAGCAGCCCTCTAAGGGGCTACACCTTC
CASSPLRGYTF
>TRBV5-1|-|-|TRBJ2-5
TGCGCCAGCAGCCCGCGCCCCGAGGGGACCCAGTACTTC
CASSPRPEGTQYF
>TRBV4-1|-|-|TRBJ1-5
TGCGCCAGCAGCCAAGGAGGCAGGGGAGGTGATCAGCCCCAGCATTTT
CASSQGGRGGDQPQHF
>TRBV5-1|-|-|TRBJ1-5
TGCGCCAGCAGCTTGGAAGGGGGGAGCAATCAGCCCCAGCATTTT
CASSLEGGSNQPQHF
>TRBV4-3|TRBD2|-|TRBJ2-7
TGCGCCAGCAGCCAAGATCGGGGGGGGGCCCGGGAGCAGTACTTC
CASSQDRGGAREQYF
>TRBV7-2|-|-|TRBJ1-6
TGTGCCAGCAGCTCCATGGGAAGGGTGAAGGTTAATTCACCCCTCCACTTT
CASSSMGRVKVNSPLHF
>TRBV4-2|-|-|TRBJ1-1
TGTGCCAGCAGCCAAGTTATTGGAATCACTGAAGCTTTCTTT
CASSQVIGITEAFF
>TRBV6-5|-|-|TRBJ1-1
TGTGCCAGCAGTTACTCGAAGTCGTCAAGGAACACTGAAGCTTTCTTT
CASSYSKSSRNTEAFF
>TRBV6-1|-|-|TRBJ1-6
TGTGCCAGCAGTTTTCAAGACAGGCCTAATTCACCCCTCCACTTT
CASSFQDRPNSPLHF
>TRBV28|TRBD1|-|TRBJ1-1
TGTGCCAGCAGTCCCGGACAGGTTGTCACTGAAGCTTTCTTT
CASSPGQVVTEAFF
>TRBV5-1|-|-|TRBJ1-1
TGCGCCAGCAGCTTGGGCGGCGTGACTGAAGCTTTCTTT
CASSLGGVTEAFF
>TRBV27|-|-|TRBJ1-2
TGTGCCAGCAGTTTGGCGGCCGCACCCTATGGCTACACCTTC
CASSLAAAPYGYTF
>TRBV19|-|-|TRBJ2-7
TGTGCCAGTCCAGGGATGGCTTACGAGCAGTACTTC
CASPGMAYEQYF
>TRBV6-5|-|-|TRBJ1-2
TGTGCCAGCAGCCCCGAACAGGGAAACTATGGCTACACCTTC
CASSPEQGNYGYTF
>TRBV4-3|-|-|TRBJ2-7
TGCGCCAGCAGCCAAGAAGGGCTAGACTCCTACGAGCAGTACTTC
CASSQEGLDSYEQYF
>TRBV4-1|-|-|TRBJ1-6
TGCGCCAGCAGCCGAGGGTGGGGGCGAGTTGACCATTCACCCCTCCACTTT
CASSRGWGRVDHSPLHF
>TRBV4-1|-|-|TRBJ1-2
TGCGCCAGCAGCCAAGAGCCGGGGCTCGTCTATGGCTACACCTTC
CASSQEPGLVYGYTF
>TRBV7-2|-|-|TRBJ1-6
TGTGCCAGCAGCCCCCAGGGCTCCTATAATTCACCCCTCCACTTT
CASSPQGSYNSPLHF
>TRBV6-5|TRBD2|-|TRBJ2-3
TGTGCCAGCAGTTTCTCCAGACTAGCAAGGGCAGATACGCAGTATTTT
CASSFSRLARADTQYF
>TRBV7-9|TRBD2|-|TRBJ2-5
TGTGCCAGCAGCTTTTGGGGATTCGGGGGGGCCGATGAGACCCAGTACTTC
CASSFWGFGGADETQYF
>TRBV7-2|TRBD2|-|TRBJ2-1
TGTGCCAGCAGCTTAGCTAGCGGGGGGAACAATGAGCAGTTCTTC
CASSLASGGNNEQFF
>TRBV30|-|-|TRBJ1-5
TGTGCCTGGAGCTCAGGGGTTGGGGAGCCCCAGCATTTT
CAWSSGVGEPQHF
>TRBV6-6|-|-|TRBJ2-5
TGTGCCAGCAGTTACTCCGACCCAATTCAAGAGACCCAGTACTTC
CASSYSDPIQETQYF
>TRBV30|-|-|TRBJ1-1
TGTGCCTGGGGAGAGAACACTGAAGCTTTCTTT
CAWGENTEAFF
>TRBV28|TRBD1|once|TRBJ1-2
TGTGCCAGCAGTTTCTCGGACAGGGGTGGCTACACCTTC
CASSFSDRGGYTF
>TRBV4-3|-|few|TRBJ2-7
TGCGCCAGCAGCCAAGAGCCCCGTTATGAGCAGTACTTC
CASSQEPRYEQYF
>TRBV29-1|-|-|TRBJ2-3
TGCAGCGGTGGGGGGGGCCCAGGTGATACGCAGTATTTT
CSGGGGPGDTQYF
>TRBV7-3|-|-|TRBJ1-5
TGTGCCAGCAGCCCTTCGGGAGATCAGCCCCAGCATTTT
CASSPSGDQPQHF
>TRBV9|-|-|TRBJ2-1
TGTGCCAGCAGCGTTACAGCCGACTACAATGAGCAGTTCTTC
CASSVTADYNEQFF
>TRBV2|TRBD1|-|TRBJ1-2
TGTGCCTCTGAGCACAGGGGGCGTTATGGCTACACCTTC
CASEHRGRYGYTF
>TRBV19|-|-|TRBJ2-5
TGTGCCAGTAGTGAACAAGAGACCCAGTACTTC
CASSEQETQYF
>TRBV30|-|-|TRBJ2-5
TGTGCCTGGAGGTGGGGGCTCGGGGAGACCCAGTACTTC
CAWRWGLGETQYF
>TRBV6-5|-|-|TRBJ1-1
TGTGCCAGCAGTTACTCTGCGGGTTTGGGGAACACTGAAGCTTTCTTT
CASSYSAGLGNTEAFF
>TRBV10-3|-|-|TRBJ2-3
TGTGCCATCAGTGAGTCGGGGACTCGGGGTACGCAGTATTTT
CAISESGTRGTQYF
>TRBV4-1|-|-|TRBJ1-2
TGCGCCAGCAGCCAAGACCCAGGAGAACCATATGGCTACACCTTC
CASSQDPGEPYGYTF
>TRBV4-1|TRBD1|-|TRBJ1-6
TGCGCCAGCAGCCGTCGAACCGGGACAGAGAATTCACCCCTCCACTTT
CASSRRTGTENSPLHF
>TRBV2|-|-|TRBJ1-6
TGTGCCAGCAGTGAGGTACAAGTCTATTCACCCCTCCACTTT
CASSEVQVYSPLHF
>TRBV5-6|-|-|TRBJ2-5
TGTGCCAGCAGCTTACGGACGAAGCAGTACTTC
CASSLRTKQYF
>TRBV10-3|-|-|TRBJ1-3
TGTGCCATCAGCACCTCTGGAAACACCATATATTTT
CAISTSGNTIYF
>TRBV7-2|-|-|TRBJ2-1
TGTGCCAGCAGCTTAGTGGTGGGATCCAATGAGCAGTTCTTC
CASSLVVGSNEQFF
>TRBV5-4|-|-|TRBJ1-2
TGTGCCAGCAGCTTGGGCGGAGGTTTAGCTAACTATGGCTACACCTTC
CASSLGGGLANYGYTF
>TRBV11-3|TRBD1|once|TRBJ2-5
TGTGCCAGCAGCCACGGTCTAGGACAGGGCGAGACCCAGTACTTC
CASSHGLGQGETQYF
>TRBV30|-|-|TRBJ1-5
TGTGCCTGGAGGATCAGGGCCCCGATTATTAGGGGCAATCAGCCCCAGCATTTT
CAWRIRAPIIRGNQPQHF
>TRBV6-5|TRBD1|-|TRBJ1-1
TGTGCCAGCAGTTACCAGGGGGGAGTGGGCACTGAAGCTTTCTTT
CASSYQGGVGTEAFF
>TRBV14|-|-|TRBJ1-1
TGTGCCAGCAGCCAAGCTGGCAGGCGAAACACTGAAGCTTTCTTT
CASSQAGRRNTEAFF
>TRBV4-1|-|-|TRBJ1-5
TGCGCCAGCAGCCAAGAGCCCTGGAGGGATAGCAATCAGCCCCAGCATTTT
CASSQEPWRDSNQPQHF
>TRBV10-1|-|-|TRBJ2-1
TGCGCCAGCAGTGAGGCTAGGAGATTGGCCTACAATGAGCAGTTCTTC
CASSEARRLAYNEQFF
>TRBV9|-|-|TRBJ2-2
TGTGCCAGCAGCGCCATCGGTGCCGGGGAGCTGTTTTTT
CASSAIGAGELFF
>TRBV6-1|-|-|TRBJ1-5
TGTGCCAGCAGGCCTTTGGAGGCCCATATCATGCCCCAGCATTTT
CASRPLEAHIMPQHF
>TRBV5-1|-|-|TRBJ1-5
TGCGCCAGCAGCTATGGCCCGGGGGGTTATCAGCCCCAGCATTTT
CASSYGPGGYQPQHF
>TRBV4-1|-|few|TRBJ1-1
TGCGCCAGCAGTCAAGGGACCTATAACACTGAAGCTTTCTTT
CASSQGTYNTEAFF